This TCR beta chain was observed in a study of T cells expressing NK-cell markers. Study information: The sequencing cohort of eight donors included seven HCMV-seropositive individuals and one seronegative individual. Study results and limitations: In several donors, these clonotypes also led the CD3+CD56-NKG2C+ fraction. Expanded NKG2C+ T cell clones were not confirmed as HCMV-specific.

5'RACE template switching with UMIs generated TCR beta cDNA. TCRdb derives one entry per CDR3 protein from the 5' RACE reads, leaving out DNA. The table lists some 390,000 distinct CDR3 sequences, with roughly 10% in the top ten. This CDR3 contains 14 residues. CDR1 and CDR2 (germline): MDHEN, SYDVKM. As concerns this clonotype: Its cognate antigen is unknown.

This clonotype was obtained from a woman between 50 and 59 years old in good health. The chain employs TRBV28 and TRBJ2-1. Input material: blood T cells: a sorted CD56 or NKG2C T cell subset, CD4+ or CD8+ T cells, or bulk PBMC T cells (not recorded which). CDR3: CASSLSTFLREQFF.